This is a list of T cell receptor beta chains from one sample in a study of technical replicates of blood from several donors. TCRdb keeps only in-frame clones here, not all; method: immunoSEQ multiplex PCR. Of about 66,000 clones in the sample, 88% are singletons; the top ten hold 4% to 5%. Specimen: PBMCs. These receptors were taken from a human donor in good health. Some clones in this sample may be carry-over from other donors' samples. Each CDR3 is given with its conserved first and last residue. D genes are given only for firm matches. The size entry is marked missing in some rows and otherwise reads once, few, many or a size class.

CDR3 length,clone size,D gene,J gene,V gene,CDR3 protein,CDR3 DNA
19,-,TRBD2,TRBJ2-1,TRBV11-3,CASSLDSLSGRASYNEQFF,TGTGCCAGCAGCTTAGATAGCTTAAGCGGGAGGGCCTCCTACAATGAGCAGTTCTTC
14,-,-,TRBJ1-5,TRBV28,CASRENQGNQPQHF,TGTGCCAGCAGGGAAAATCAGGGCAATCAGCCCCAGCATTTT
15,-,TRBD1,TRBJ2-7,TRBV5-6,CASSFRGQGTYEQYF,TGTGCCAGCAGCTTTCGGGGACAGGGAACCTACGAGCAGTACTTC
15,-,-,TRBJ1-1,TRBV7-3,CASSSQSAGGTEAFF,TGTGCCAGCAGCTCCCAGTCGGCCGGCGGCACTGAAGCTTTCTTT
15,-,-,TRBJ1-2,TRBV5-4,CASSLEGVPPYGYTF,TGTGCCAGCAGCTTGGAGGGGGTCCCCCCCTATGGCTACACCTTC
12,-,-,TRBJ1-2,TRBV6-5,CASSYRGGVNHF,TGTGCCAGCAGTTACCGAGGAGGCGTAAATCACTTC
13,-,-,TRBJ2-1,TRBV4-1,CASGGIPRGEQFF,TGCGCCAGCGGGGGCATACCTAGGGGTGAGCAGTTCTTC
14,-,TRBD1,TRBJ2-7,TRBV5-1,CASSPPGQGYEQYF,TGCGCCAGCAGCCCCCCGGGACAGGGCTACGAGCAGTACTTC
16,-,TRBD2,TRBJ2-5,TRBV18,CASSPPRLAGQETQYF,TGTGCCAGCTCACCACCGCGGCTAGCGGGTCAAGAGACCCAGTACTTC
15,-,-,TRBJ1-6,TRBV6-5,CASSYSGRYNSPLHF,TGTGCCAGCAGTTACTCGGGGCGGTATAATTCACCCCTCCACTTT
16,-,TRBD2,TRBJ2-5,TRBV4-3,CASRALGSGHQETQYF,TGCGCCAGCAGGGCATTGGGTAGCGGGCACCAAGAGACCCAGTACTTC
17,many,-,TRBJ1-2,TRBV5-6,CASSLWRTESGNYGYTF,TGTGCCAGCAGCTTGTGGCGGACAGAAAGTGGGAACTATGGCTACACCTTC
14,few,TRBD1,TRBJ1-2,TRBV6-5,CASSDRGLGYGYTF,TGTGCCAGCTCGGACAGGGGACTTGGCTATGGCTACACCTTC
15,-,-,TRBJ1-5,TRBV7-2,CASSSNQGYNQPQHF,TGTGCCAGCAGCTCAAATCAGGGTTACAATCAGCCCCAGCATTTT
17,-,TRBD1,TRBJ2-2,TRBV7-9,CASSLSWDSTDTGELFF,TGTGCCAGCAGCTTATCATGGGACAGTACCGACACCGGGGAGCTGTTTTTT
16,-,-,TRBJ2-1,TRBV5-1,CASSSQLDSPGNEQFF,TGCGCCAGCAGCTCGCAACTTGACAGCCCCGGTAATGAGCAGTTCTTC
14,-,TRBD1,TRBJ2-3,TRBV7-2,CASSTRTGPDTQYF,TGTGCCAGCAGCACCCGGACAGGGCCAGATACGCAGTATTTT
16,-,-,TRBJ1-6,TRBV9,CASSRDLSSYNSPLHF,TGTGCCAGCAGCCGGGACTTAAGCTCCTATAATTCACCCCTCCACTTT
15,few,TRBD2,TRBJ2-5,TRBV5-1,CASSEGLAGGETQYF,TGCGCCAGCAGCGAGGGACTAGCGGGAGGAGAGACCCAGTACTTC
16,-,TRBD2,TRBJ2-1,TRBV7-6,CASSKGTSGRSNEQFF,TGTGCCAGCAGCAAAGGGACTAGCGGGAGGTCCAATGAGCAGTTCTTC